A single count supports the clone carrying this T cell receptor (beta chain). Its antigen remains unknown. T cells were sequenced at a targeted depth of 1 in 200,000 to 1 in 1 million. Produced via immunoSEQ multiplex PCR; TCRdb's table is partial and in-frame only. The table shows about 310,000 clones, with about 80% occurring only once. These data are taken from a study of cytotoxic CD8 clonotypes in ibrutinib-treated CLL. Turning to the study itself: Among patients, around 24 responded partially and 2 completely; around 15 then stayed remitted and 12 progressed after median about 68 months.

Overall study findings and caveats: Before falling back toward baseline at progression, clonality had risen at the time of ibrutinib response. Private clonotypes, not public ones, expanded at ibrutinib response.

The TCR was taken from a human donor with chronic lymphocytic leukemia. The source was PBMCs, collected before ibrutinib treatment.

The CDR3 region is CASSLATSGVRFF. CDR3 DNA sequence: TGTGCCAGCAGCTTAGCGACTAGCGGGGTTCGGTTCTTC. The chain combines TRBV7-9 with TRBJ2-1; 11 bases align to TRBD2. The CDR3 loop spans 13 amino acids. Germline V gene data show CDR1 as SEHNR and CDR2 as FQNEAQ (reference sequence). J lost 15 bases, V lost 0 bases, and 4 bases had no gene match.